The clone carrying this T cell receptor beta chain occurred a few times. Its antigen is not identified. These data are taken from a study of blood T cells in healthy people across ages. Isolation of PBMCs gave at least 7 million cells per sample. Whole-study findings and limits: There were more naive CD4+ cells and higher diversity in long-lived donors than in aged donors. PBMCs left unsorted prevented a conclusive naive versus antigen-experienced comparison.

With 3 bases clipped from V and 4 bases from J, the junction kept 5 bases outside the gene matches. There are 14 residues in the CDR3. The germline V gene has CDR1 DFQATT and CDR2 SNEGSKA (reference sequence). The use of a sample-barcoded 5' primer and a J-beta primer mix characterized a second PCR of roughly 7 to 11 cycles. TCRdb itself ran the 5' RACE reads through MiXCR, one entry per CDR3 protein. This sample has about 680,000 distinct CDR3 sequences, with about half found just once. The sequence was collected from an older woman in good health. The V call is TRBV20-1, the J call TRBJ2-1, with TRBD2 matching over 8 bases. The material sequenced was blood. In nucleotides, the CDR3 is TGCAGTGCTAGTAAGCGGGAGATATACAATGAGCAGTTCTTC. Residues: CSASKREIYNEQFF.